This paragraph reports one TCR beta chain. The target antigen is unknown. The data were obtained in a study of shared clonotypes between healthy human individuals. As for the study in general: Three plates were used per donor for CD4 naive, three for CD4 memory, two for CD8 naive and one for CD8 memory.

This CDR3 is 16 amino acids long. Trimming took 4 bases from V and 2 from J; bases not matched to a gene: 8. Germline CDR1 and CDR2: SGHRS and YFSETQ. Study-wide results and caveats: Clonotypes which were not shared had lower generation probabilities than clonotypes that all four donors shared. Sequencing depth was a factor that was expected to affect clonotype sharing among donors.

A roughly 220 ng quantity of DNA, tens of thousands of T cell genomes, went into the sorted-subset replicate PCRs. Repertoires were generated with immunoSEQ multiplex PCR, while TCRdb's copy carries only in-frame clones and drops some. The sample contains over 2,000,000 clones, around 93% of which appear only once. It was CD45RO-negative cells, positively selected for CCR7, that made up naive CD8 cells, with terminally differentiated effector memory CD45RA+ cells excluded. V gene TRBV5-1 combines with J gene TRBJ2-7; 11 bases are shared with TRBD2. Sequenced: naive CD8+ T cells from PBMCs. The receptor was isolated from a man aged 18 to 29 in good health. Some clones in this sample may be carry-over from other donors' samples. CDR3 sequence: CASSPQTSGNPYEQYF. CDR3 in DNA: TGCGCCAGCAGCCCGCAGACTAGCGGGAATCCCTACGAGCAGTACTTC.